This TCR beta chain was recovered during a study of shared clonotypes between healthy human individuals. Study-wide context: Donors, aged 18 to 49, were a couple of women and a few men.

Findings of the study overall: Some naive CD4 clonotypes, around 5%, turned up in common across several donors.

Turning to this clone: Its antigen is not known.

Each subset's genomic DNA was split evenly across several immunoSEQ plates. Data came from immunoSEQ multiplex PCR; TCRdb stores just in-frame clones and leaves some out. This table has about 2.4 million clones, roughly 93% appearing once. The CDR3 has 13 amino acids. In germline, CDR1 is GTSNPN, CDR2 SVGIG (reference sequence). V lost 4 bases and J lost 4, with 13 bases in between. Material for sequencing was naive CD4+ T cells from PBMCs. Subset defined: CD45RA+ positively selected. The rearrangement links TRBV30 to TRBJ1-2, with D unresolved. This clonotype was sampled from a man aged 18 to 30 in good health. Some clones in this sample may be carry-over from other donors' samples. DNA of the CDR3: TGTGCCTGGACCCGGGAAAGCCTCTATGGCTACACCTTC. Its translation is CAWTRESLYGYTF.